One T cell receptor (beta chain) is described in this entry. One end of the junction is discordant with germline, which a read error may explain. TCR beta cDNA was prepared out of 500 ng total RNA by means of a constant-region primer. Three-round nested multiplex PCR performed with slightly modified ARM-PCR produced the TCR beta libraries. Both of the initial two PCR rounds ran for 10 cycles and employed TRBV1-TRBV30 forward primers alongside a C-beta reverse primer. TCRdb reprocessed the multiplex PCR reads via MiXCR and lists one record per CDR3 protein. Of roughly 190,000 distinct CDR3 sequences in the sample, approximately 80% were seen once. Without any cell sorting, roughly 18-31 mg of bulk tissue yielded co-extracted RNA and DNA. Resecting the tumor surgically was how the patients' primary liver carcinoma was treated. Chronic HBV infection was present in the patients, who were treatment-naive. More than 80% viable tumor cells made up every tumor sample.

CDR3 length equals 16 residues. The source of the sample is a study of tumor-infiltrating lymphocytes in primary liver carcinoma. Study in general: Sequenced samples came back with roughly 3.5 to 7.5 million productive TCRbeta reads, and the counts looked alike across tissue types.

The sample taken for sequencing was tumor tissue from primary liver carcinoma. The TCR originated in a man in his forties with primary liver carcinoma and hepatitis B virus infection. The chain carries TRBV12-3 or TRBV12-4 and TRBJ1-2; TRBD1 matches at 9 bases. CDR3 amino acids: CASSFLYRGPDYGYAF. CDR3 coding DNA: TGTGCCAGCAGTTTCCTCTACAGGGGGCCGGACTATGGCTACGCCTTC.